This record covers a single TCR beta chain. The target antigen is unknown. The data originate from a study of identical twins. Findings and caveats of the study: Cross-sectional statistical analysis, not tracking of the same donors, underpinned the conclusions. Insertions were fewer in abundant cord blood beta clonotypes, whereas memory repertoires showed none of this pattern.

A single record per CDR3 protein comes from TCRdb applying MiXCR to the 5' RACE reads. The data contain about 900,000 distinct CDR3 sequences, roughly an eighth of them singletons. This sample was shared with a second study, whose subject was yellow fever vaccine responses in identical twins. As that report states: Twins' vaccine T cell responses were reported to seem partly convergent and partly personalized.

The sequence derives from a woman younger than 30 in good health. Material for sequencing was PBMCs.

The CDR3 DNA reads TGTGCCAGCAGCAAAAGACCCAGCGGTAGCTCCTACGAGCAGTACGTC. Residues: CASSKRPSGSSYEQYV. V is TRBV21-1 and J is TRBJ2-7; the DNA was not used to check the table's D call, TRBD2. TRBV21-1 is reported as a pseudogene. The CDR3 runs 16 residues.